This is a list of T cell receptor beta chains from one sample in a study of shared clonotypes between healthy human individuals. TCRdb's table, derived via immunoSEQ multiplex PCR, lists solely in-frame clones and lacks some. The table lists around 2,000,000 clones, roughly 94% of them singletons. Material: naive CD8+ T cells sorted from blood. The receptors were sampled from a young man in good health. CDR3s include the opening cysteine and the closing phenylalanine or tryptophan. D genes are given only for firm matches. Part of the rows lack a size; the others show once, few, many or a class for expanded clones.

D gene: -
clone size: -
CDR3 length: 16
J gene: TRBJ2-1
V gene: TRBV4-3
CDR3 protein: CASSQLTGTPYNEQFF
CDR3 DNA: TGCGCCAGCAGCCAGCTAACCGGGACCCCCTACAATGAGCAGTTCTTC

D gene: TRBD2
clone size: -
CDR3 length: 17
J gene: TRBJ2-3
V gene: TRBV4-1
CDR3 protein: CASSQLPGLEVADTQYF
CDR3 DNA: TGCGCCAGCAGCCAGTTACCGGGACTAGAGGTTGCAGATACGCAGTATTTT

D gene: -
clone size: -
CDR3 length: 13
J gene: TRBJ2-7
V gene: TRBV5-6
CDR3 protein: CASSPGDSYEQYF
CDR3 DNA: TGTGCCAGCAGCCCGGGGGATTCCTACGAGCAGTACTTC

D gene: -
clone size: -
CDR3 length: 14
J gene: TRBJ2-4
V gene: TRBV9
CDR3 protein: CASSTWGDKNIQYF
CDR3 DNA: TGTGCCAGCAGCACCTGGGGGGACAAAAACATTCAGTACTTC

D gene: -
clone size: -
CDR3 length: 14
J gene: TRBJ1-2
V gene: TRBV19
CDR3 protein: CASRNWGLRDGYTF
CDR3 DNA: TGTGCCAGTAGGAATTGGGGTCTCCGGGATGGCTACACCTTC

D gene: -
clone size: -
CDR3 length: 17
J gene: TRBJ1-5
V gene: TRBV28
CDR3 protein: CASSLVFFEGVRQPQHF
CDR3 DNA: TGTGCCAGCAGTTTGGTTTTTTTTGAGGGGGTTCGGCAGCCCCAGCATTTT

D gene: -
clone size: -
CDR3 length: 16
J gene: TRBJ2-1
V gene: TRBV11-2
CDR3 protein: CASTNSSGGNYNEQFF
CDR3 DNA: TGTGCCAGCACCAATTCCTCTGGGGGAAACTACAATGAGCAGTTCTTC

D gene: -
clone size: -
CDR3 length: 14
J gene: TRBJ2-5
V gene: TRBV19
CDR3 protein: CASSPQDGEETQYF
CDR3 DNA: TGTGCCAGTAGTCCTCAGGACGGTGAAGAGACCCAGTACTTC

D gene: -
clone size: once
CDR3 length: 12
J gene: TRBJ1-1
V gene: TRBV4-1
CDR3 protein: CASSLAAGDAFF
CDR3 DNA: TGCGCCAGCAGCCTCGCGGCAGGGGATGCTTTCTTT

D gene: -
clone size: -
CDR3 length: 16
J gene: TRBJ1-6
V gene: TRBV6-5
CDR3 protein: CASSYSGRGEDSPLHF
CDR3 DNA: TGTGCCAGCAGTTACTCCGGTAGGGGGGAAGATTCACCCCTCCACTTT

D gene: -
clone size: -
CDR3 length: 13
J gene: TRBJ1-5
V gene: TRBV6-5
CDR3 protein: CASSPAGKQPQHF
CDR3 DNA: TGTGCCAGCAGCCCTGCCGGGAAGCAGCCCCAGCATTTT

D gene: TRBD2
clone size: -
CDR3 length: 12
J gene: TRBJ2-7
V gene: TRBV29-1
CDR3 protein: CSASGSSYEQYF
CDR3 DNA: TGCAGCGCTAGCGGGTCCTCCTACGAGCAGTACTTC